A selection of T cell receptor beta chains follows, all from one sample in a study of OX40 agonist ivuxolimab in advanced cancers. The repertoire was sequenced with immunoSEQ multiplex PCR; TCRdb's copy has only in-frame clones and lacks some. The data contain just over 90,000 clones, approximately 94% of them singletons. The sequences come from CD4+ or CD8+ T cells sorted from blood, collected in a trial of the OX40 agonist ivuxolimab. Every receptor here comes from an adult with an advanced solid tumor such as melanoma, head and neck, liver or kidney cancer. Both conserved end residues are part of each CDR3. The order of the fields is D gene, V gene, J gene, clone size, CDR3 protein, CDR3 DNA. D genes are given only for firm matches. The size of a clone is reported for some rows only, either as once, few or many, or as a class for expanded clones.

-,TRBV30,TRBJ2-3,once,CAWSEGSADTQYF,TGTGCCTGGAGTGAGGGTAGCGCAGATACGCAGTATTTT
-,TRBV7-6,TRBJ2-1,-,CASSLAPSENSGEQFF,TGTGCCAGCAGCTTAGCGCCCAGCGAGAACAGTGGTGAGCAGTTCTTC
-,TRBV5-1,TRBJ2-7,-,CASSLDVGLSSYEQYF,TGCGCCAGCAGCTTGGATGTTGGATTATCGTCCTACGAGCAGTACTTC
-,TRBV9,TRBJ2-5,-,CASSVERDGEWTQYF,TGTGCCAGCAGCGTAGAAAGGGACGGGGAATGGACCCAGTACTTC
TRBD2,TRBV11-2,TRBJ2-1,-,CASSPTLGLAGFNEQFF,TGTGCCAGCAGCCCGACCTTGGGACTAGCGGGATTCAATGAGCAGTTCTTC
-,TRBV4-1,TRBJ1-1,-,CASSQVPMNTEAFF,TGCGCCAGCAGCCAAGTTCCCATGAACACTGAAGCTTTCTTT
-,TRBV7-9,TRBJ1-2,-,CASTDTLYGYTF,TGTGCTAGCACGGACACCCTCTATGGCTACACCTTC
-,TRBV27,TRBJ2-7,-,CASSSHSGLFYEQYF,TGTGCCAGCAGTTCTCATTCGGGACTCTTCTACGAGCAGTACTTC
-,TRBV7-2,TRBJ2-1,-,CASSHPRNRQTEQFF,TGTGCCAGCAGCCATCCTCGAAACAGACAGACTGAGCAGTTCTTC
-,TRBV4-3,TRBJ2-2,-,CASSQELGAANTGELFF,TGCGCCAGCAGCCAAGAGCTAGGGGCGGCGAACACCGGGGAGCTGTTTTTT
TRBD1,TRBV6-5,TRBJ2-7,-,CASSSGTGTYYEQYF,TGTGCCAGCAGCTCCGGGACAGGGACCTACTACGAGCAGTACTTC
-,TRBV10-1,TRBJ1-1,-,CASSARTNTEAFF,TGCGCCAGCAGTGCTAGGACGAACACTGAAGCTTTCTTT
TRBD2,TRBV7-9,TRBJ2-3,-,CASSPGTSGRREPDTQYF,TGTGCCAGCAGCCCCGGGACTAGCGGGAGGAGAGAGCCAGATACGCAGTATTTT
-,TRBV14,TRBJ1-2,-,CASSHLGSYGYTF,TGTGCCAGCAGCCACTTAGGCAGCTATGGCTACACCTTC